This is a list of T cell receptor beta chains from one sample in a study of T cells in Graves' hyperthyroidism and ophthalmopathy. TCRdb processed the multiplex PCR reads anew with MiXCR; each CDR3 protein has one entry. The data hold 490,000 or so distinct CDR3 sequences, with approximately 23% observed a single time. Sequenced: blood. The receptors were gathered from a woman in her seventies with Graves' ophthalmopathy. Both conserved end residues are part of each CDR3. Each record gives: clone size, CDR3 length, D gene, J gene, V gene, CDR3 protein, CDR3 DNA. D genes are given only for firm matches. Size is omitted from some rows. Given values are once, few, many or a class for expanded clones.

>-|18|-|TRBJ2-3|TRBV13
CASSPWGGGQTYTDTQYF
TGTGCCAGCAGCCCCTGGGGAGGGGGACAGACCTACACAGATACGCAGTATTTT
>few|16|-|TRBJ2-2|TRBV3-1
CASSQGGGPSTGELFF
TGTGCCAGCAGCCAAGGTGGGGGTCCTAGCACCGGGGAGCTGTTTTTT
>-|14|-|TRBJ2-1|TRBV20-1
CSATPPGTTDEQFF
TGCAGTGCTACCCCCCCCGGGACCACGGATGAGCAGTTCTTC
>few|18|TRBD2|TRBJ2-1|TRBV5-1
CASSWTSGRALGYNEQFF
TGCGCCAGCAGCTGGACTAGCGGTAGGGCCCTGGGGTACAATGAGCAGTTCTTC
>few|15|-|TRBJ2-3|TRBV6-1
CASSSQTSSTDTQYF
TGTGCCAGCAGTTCACAGACGTCTAGCACAGATACGCAGTATTTT
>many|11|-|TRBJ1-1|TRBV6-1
CASRTGTEAFF
TGTGCCAGCAGAACGGGCACTGAAGCTTTCTTT
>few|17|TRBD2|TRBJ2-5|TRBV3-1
CASSPASGLAGEETQYF
TGTGCCAGCAGCCCAGCCTCGGGACTAGCGGGAGAAGAGACCCAGTACTTC
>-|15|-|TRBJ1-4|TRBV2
CANSPGTEANEKLFF
TGTGCCAACTCACCGGGCACAGAGGCTAATGAAAAACTGTTTTTT
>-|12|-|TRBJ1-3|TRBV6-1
CASSAGLGTIYF
TGTGCCAGCAGTGCCGGACTGGGGACCATATATTTT
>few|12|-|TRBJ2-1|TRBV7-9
CASSSIYNEQFF
TGTGCCAGCAGCTCTATCTACAATGAGCAGTTCTTC
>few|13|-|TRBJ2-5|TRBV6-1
CASSDGNQETQYF
TGTGCCAGCAGTGACGGCAATCAAGAGACCCAGTACTTC
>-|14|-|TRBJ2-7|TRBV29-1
CSIPQGLGSGEQYF
TGCAGCATCCCACAGGGTCTTGGATCGGGCGAGCAGTACTTC
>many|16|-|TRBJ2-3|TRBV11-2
CASSHGRRTFTDTQYF
TGTGCCAGCAGCCATGGCCGGAGGACATTTACAGATACGCAGTATTTT
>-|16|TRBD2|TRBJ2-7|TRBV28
CASSFGPLAGEYEQYF
TGTGCCAGCAGCTTTGGCCCCCTAGCGGGAGAGTACGAGCAGTACTTC
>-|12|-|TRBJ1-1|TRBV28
CASSLRGRDAFF
TGTGCCAGCAGTTTACGGGGGCGAGACGCTTTCTTT
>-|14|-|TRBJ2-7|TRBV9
CASTPGAGAYEQYF
TGTGCCAGCACCCCTGGGGCAGGAGCCTACGAGCAGTACTTC
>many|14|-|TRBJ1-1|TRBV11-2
CASSLVGSNTEAFF
TGTGCCAGCAGCTTAGTGGGGTCCAACACTGAAGCTTTCTTT
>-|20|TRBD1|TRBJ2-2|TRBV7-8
CASSLAPRGGTGGTTGELFF
TGTGCCAGCAGCTTAGCCCCCCGAGGTGGGACAGGGGGGACCACCGGGGAGCTGTTTTTT
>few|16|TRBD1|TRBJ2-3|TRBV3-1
CASSLRTGPSTDTQYF
TGTGCCAGCAGCCTGAGGACAGGGCCTAGCACAGATACGCAGTATTTT
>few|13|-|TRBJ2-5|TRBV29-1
CSVSGGAEETQYF
TGCAGCGTGTCCGGGGGCGCGGAAGAGACCCAGTACTTC
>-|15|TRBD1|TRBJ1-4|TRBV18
CASSRDRDLGEKLFF
TGTGCCAGCTCACGCGACAGGGATCTCGGGGAAAAACTGTTTTTT
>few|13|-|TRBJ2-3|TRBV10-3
CAIAGLSTDTQYF
TGTGCCATCGCGGGACTCAGCACAGATACGCAGTATTTT
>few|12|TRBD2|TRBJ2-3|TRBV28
CASTIAGDTQYF
TGTGCCAGCACGATAGCGGGAGATACGCAGTATTTT
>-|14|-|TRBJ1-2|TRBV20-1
CSAPSRGFNYGYTF
TGCAGTGCCCCAAGCCGGGGATTTAACTATGGCTACACCTTC
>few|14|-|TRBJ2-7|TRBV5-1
CASSLGRFSYEQYF
TGCGCCAGCAGCTTGGGGAGGTTCTCCTACGAGCAGTACTTC
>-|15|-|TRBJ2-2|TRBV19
CASSIDRANTGELFF
TGTGCCAGTAGTATCGATCGCGCGAACACCGGGGAGCTGTTTTTT